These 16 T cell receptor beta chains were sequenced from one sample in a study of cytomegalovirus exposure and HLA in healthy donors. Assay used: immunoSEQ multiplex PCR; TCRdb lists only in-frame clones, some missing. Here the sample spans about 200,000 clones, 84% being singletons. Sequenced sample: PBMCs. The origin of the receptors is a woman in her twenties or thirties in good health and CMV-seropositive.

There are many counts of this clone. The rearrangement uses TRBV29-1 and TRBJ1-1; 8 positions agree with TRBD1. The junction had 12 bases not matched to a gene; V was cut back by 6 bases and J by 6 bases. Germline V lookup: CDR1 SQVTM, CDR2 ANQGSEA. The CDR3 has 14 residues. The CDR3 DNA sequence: TGCAGCGTCCCGTTGACAGGGGTTGGCTCTGAAGCTTTCTTT. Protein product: CSVPLTGVGSEAFF.

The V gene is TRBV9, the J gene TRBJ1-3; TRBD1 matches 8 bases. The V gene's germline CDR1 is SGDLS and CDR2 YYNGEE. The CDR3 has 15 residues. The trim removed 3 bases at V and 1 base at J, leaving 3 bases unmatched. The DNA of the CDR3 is TGTGCCAGCAGCGCCCGACAGGGGTCTGGAAACACCATATATTTT. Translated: CASSARQGSGNTIYF.

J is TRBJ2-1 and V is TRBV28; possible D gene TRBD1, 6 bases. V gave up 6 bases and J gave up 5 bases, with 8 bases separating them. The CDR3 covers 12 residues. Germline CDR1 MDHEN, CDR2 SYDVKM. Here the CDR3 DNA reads TGTGCCAGCAGGGACAGCGACAATGAGCAGTTCTTC. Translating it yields CASRDSDNEQFF.

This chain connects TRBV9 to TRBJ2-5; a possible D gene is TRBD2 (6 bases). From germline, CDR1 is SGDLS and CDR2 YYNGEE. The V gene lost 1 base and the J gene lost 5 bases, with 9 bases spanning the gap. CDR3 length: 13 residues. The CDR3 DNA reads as TGTGCCAGCAGCGTATGGGGGAGGGAGACCCAGTACTTC. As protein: CASSVWGRETQYF.

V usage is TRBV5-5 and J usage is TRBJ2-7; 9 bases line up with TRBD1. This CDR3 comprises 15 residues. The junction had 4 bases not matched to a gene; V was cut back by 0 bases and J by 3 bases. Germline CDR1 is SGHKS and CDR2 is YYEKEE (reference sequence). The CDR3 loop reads CASSLEGQGSYEQYF. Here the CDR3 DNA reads TGTGCCAGCAGCTTGGAGGGACAGGGAAGCTACGAGCAGTACTTC.

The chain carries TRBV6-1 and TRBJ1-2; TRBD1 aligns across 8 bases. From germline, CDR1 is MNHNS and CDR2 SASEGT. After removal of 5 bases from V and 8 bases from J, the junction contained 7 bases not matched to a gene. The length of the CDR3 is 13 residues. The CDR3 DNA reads TGTGCCAGCAGTCCCGGGACAGGAGAAGGCTACACCTTC. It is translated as CASSPGTGEGYTF.

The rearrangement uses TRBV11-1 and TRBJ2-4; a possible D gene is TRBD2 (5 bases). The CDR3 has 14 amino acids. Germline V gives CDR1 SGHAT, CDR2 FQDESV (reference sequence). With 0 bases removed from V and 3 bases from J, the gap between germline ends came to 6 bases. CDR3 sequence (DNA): TGTGCCAGCAGCTTAGCGGGAGACAAAAACATTCAGTACTTC. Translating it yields CASSLAGDKNIQYF.

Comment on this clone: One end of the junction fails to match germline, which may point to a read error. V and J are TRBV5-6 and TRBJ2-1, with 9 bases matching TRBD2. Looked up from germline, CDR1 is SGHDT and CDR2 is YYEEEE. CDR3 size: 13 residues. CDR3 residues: CASSSGLAGARLF. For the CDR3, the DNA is TGTGCCAGCAGCTCGGGACTAGCAGGGGCCCGACTCTTC. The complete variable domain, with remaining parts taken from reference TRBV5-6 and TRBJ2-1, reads DAGVTQSPTHLIKTRGQQVTLRCSPKSGHDTVSWYQQALGQGPQFIFQYYEEEERQRGNFPDRFSGHQFPNYSSELNVNALLLGDSALYLCASSSGLAGARLFGPGTRLTVL.

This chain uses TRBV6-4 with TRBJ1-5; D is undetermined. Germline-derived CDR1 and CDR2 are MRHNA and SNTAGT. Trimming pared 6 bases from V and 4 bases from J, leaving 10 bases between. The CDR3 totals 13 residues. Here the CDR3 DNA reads TGTGCCAGCAGCGGGGAATTGAATCAGCCCCAGCATTTT. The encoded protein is CASSGELNQPQHF.

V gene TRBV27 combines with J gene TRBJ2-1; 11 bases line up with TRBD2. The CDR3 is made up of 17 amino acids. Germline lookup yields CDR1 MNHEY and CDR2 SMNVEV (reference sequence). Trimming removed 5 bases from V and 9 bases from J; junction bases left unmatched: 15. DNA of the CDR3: TGTGCCAGCAGTCCCATCCCACCGACTAGCGGGATCCCTGAGCAGTTCTTC. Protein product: CASSPIPPTSGIPEQFF.

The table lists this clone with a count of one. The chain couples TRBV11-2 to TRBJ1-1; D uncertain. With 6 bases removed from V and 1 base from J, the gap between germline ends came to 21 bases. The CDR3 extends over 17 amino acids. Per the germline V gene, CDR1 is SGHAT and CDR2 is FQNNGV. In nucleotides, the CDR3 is TGTGCCAGCAGTACAGCCGGGATAACCGTCGGGAACACTGAAGCTTTCTTT. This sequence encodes CASSTAGITVGNTEAFF. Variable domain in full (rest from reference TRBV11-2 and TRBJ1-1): EAGVAQSPRYKIIEKRQSVAFWCNPISGHATLYWYQQILGQGPKLLIQFQNNGVVDDSQLPKDRFSAERLKGVDSTLKIQPAKLEDSAVYLCASSTAGITVGNTEAFFGQGTRLTVV.

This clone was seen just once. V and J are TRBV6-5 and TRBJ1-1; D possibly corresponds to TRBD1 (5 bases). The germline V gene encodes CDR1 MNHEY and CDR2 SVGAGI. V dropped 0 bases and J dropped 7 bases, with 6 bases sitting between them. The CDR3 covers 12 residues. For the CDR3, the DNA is TGTGCCAGCAGTTACTCGGGGGGTGAAGCTTTCTTT. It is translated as CASSYSGGEAFF.

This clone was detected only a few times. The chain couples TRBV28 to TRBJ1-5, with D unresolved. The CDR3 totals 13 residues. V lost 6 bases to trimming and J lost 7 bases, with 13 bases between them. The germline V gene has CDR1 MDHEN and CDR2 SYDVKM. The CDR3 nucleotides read TGTGCCAGCAGGCAACTCACTTCACAGCCCCAGCATTTT. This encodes CASRQLTSQPQHF.

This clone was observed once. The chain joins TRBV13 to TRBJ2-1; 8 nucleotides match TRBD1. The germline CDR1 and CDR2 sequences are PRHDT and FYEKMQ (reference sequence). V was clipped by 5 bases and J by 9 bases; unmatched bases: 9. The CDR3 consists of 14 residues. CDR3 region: CASSPRTGLTEQFF. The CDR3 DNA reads TGTGCCAGCAGCCCTCGGACAGGGCTCACTGAGCAGTTCTTC.

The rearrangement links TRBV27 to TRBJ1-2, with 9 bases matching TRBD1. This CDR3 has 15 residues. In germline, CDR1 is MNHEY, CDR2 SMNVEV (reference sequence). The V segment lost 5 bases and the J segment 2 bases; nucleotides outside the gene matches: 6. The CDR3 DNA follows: TGTGCCAGCAGTACTACAGGGGGCCCCAACTATGGCTACACCTTC. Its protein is CASSTTGGPNYGYTF.

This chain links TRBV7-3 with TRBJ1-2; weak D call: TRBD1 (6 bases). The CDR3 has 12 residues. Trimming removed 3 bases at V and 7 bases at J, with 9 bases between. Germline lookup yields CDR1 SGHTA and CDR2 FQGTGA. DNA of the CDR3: TGTGCCAGCAGCTTTAAAGGGGGTGGCTACACCTTC. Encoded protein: CASSFKGGGYTF.